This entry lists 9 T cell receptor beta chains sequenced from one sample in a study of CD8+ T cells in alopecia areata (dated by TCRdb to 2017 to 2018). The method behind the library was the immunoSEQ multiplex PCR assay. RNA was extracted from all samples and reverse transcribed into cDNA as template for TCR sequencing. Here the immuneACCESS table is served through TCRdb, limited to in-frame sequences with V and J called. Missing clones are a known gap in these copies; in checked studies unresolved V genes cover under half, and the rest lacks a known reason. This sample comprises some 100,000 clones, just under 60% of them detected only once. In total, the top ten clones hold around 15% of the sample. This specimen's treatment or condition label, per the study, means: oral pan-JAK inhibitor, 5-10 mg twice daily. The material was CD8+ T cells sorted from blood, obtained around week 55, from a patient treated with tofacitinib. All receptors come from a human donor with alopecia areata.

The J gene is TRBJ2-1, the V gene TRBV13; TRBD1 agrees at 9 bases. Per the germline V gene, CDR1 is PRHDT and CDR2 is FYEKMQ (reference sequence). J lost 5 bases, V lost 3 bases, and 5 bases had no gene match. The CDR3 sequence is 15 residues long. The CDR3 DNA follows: TGTGCCAGCAGCTTTAGACAGGGGGGAAACAATGAGCAGTTCTTC. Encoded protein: CASSFRQGGNNEQFF.

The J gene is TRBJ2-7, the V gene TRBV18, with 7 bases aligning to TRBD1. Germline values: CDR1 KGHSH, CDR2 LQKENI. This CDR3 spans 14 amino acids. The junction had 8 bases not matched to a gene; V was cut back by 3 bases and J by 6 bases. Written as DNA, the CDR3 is TGTGCCAGCTCACCTACAGACAGGGTGGGCGAGCAGTACTTC. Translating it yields CASSPTDRVGEQYF.

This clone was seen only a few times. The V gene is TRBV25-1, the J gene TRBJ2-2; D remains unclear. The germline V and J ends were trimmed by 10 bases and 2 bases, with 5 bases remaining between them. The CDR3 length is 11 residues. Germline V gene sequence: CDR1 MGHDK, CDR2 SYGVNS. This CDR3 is CATLNTGELFF. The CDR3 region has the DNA TGTGCCACCTTAAACACCGGGGAGCTGTTTTTT. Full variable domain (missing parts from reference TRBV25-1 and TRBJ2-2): EADIYQTPRYLVIGTGKKITLECSQTMGHDKMYWYQQDPGMELHLIHYSYGVNSTEKGDLSSESTVSRIRTEHFPLTLESARPSHTSQYLCATLNTGELFFGEGSRLTVL.

CDR3 DNA: TGCGCCAGCAGCCAACTCGGGGGGGCCTTGACAGATACGCAGTATTTT. It encodes CASSQLGGALTDTQYF. The chain joins TRBV4-1 to TRBJ2-3; TRBD2 aligns across 8 bases. This CDR3 contains 16 residues. The germline V gene has CDR1 MGHRA and CDR2 YSYEKL. Losses at the gene ends were 2 bases for V and 3 bases for J; bases not matched to a gene: 7.

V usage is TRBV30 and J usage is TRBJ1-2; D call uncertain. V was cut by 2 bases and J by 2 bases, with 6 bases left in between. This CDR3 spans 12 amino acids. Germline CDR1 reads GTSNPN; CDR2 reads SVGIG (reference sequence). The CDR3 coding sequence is TGTGCCTGGAGTTCTTCCAACTATGGCTACACCTTC. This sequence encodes CAWSSSNYGYTF.

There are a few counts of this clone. Written as DNA, the CDR3 is TGTGCCAGCAGCCCGGGACAGAACTCTGGAAACACCATATATTTT. Its translation is CASSPGQNSGNTIYF. The chain employs TRBV4-2 and TRBJ1-3, with 7 bases that match TRBD1. J was trimmed by 0 bases and V by 4 bases; bases with no gene match: 3. This CDR3 contains 15 residues. In germline, CDR1 is LGHNA, CDR2 YNFKEQ.

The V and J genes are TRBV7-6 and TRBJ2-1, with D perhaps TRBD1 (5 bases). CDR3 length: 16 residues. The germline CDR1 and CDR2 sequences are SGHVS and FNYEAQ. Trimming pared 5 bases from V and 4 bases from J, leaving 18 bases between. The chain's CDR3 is CASSLGVTEYYNEQFF. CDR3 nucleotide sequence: TGTGCCAGCAGCCTAGGGGTCACCGAGTATTACAATGAGCAGTTCTTC.

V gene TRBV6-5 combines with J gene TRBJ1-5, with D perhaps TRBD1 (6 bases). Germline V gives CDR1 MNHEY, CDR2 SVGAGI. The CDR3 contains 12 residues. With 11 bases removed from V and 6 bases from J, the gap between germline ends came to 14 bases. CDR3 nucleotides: TGTGCCTGTACAGGGTCTGCTCAGCCCCAGCATTTT. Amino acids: CACTGSAQPQHF.

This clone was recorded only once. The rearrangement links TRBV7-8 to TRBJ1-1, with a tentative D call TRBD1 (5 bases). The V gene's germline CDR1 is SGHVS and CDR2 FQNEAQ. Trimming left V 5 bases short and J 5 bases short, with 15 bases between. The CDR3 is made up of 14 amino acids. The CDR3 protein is CASSGEGRRTEAFF. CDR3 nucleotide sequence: TGTGCCAGCAGCGGAGAGGGACGCCGGACTGAAGCTTTCTTT.